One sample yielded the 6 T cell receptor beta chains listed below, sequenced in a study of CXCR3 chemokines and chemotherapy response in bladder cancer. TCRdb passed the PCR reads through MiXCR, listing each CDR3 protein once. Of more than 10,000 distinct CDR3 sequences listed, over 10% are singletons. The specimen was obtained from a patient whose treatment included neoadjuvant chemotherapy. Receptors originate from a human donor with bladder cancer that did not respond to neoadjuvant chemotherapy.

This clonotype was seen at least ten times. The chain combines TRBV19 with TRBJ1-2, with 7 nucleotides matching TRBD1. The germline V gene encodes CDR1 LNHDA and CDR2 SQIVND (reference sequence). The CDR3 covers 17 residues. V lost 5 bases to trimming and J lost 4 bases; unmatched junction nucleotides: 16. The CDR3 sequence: CASSSPPGQEAFYGYTF. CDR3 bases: TGTGCCAGTAGTTCACCACCCGGACAGGAAGCGTTCTATGGCTACACCTTC.

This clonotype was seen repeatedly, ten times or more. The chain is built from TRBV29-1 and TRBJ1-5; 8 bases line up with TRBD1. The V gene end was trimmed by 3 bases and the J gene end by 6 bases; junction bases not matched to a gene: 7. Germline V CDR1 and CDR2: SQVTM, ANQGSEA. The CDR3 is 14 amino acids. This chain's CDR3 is CSVEAQGAGQPQHF. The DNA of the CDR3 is TGCAGCGTTGAGGCGCAGGGGGCAGGTCAGCCCCAGCATTTT.

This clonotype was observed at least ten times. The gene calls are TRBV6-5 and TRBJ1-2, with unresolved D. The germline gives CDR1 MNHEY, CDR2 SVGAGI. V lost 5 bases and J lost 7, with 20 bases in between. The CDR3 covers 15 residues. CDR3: CASSNEYRSGSGYTF. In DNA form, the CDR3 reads TGTGCCAGCAGTAACGAGTATCGTAGTGGGAGTGGCTACACCTTC.

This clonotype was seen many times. The chain's CDR3 is CSVETRQGWPGANVLTF. The DNA of the CDR3 is TGCAGCGTCGAAACAAGACAGGGCTGGCCTGGGGCCAACGTCCTGACTTTC. V is TRBV29-1 and J is TRBJ2-6; 7 bases align to TRBD1. The germline V gene encodes CDR1 SQVTM and CDR2 ANQGSEA. The junction had 13 bases not matched to a gene; V was cut back by 6 bases and J by 2 bases. This CDR3 region has 17 residues.

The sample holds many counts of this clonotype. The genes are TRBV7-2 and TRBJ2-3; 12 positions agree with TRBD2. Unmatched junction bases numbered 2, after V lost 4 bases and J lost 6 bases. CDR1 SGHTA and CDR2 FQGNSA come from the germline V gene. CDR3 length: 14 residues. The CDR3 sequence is CASSSSGGGDTQYF. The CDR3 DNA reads TGTGCCAGCAGCTCTAGCGGGGGGGGGGATACGCAGTATTTT.

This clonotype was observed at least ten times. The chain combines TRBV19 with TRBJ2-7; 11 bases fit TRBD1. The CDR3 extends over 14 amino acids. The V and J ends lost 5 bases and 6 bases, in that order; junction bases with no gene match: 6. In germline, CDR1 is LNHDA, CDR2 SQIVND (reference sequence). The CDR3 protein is CASSLRTGGTEQYF. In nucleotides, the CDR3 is TGTGCCAGTAGTCTTAGGACAGGGGGCACCGAGCAGTACTTC.